Listed below are T cell receptor beta chains from one sample, sequenced in a study of cytomegalovirus exposure and HLA in healthy donors. Assay: immunoSEQ multiplex PCR; the TCRdb copy retains only in-frame clones and omits some. This repertoire shows nearly 200,000 clones, over 60% found once; its top ten account for approximately 2.1%. The specimen sequenced was PBMCs. Receptors were obtained from a young woman in good health and CMV-seropositive. Both conserved end residues are part of each CDR3. D genes are given only for firm matches. Clone size is stated in some rows and not others, as once, few, many or a class when expanded.

V,size,J,D,DNA,CDR3
TRBV28,NA,TRBJ1-5,TRBD1,TGTGCCAGCAGTTCCCCTACCGGGACAGGGATGAATCAGCCCCAGCATTTT,CASSSPTGTGMNQPQHF
TRBV6-1,NA,TRBJ1-1,NA,TGTGCCAGCAGTGAAGTTAACTATAAAAGACCTTTCTTT,CASSEVNYKRPFF
TRBV2,few,TRBJ1-5,NA,TGTGCCAGCAGTGAGGGCGGGTATAGCAATCAGCCCCAGCATTTT,CASSEGGYSNQPQHF
TRBV28,NA,TRBJ1-1,NA,TGTGCCAGCACCCCCGGGAGCAAGGGAACTGAAGCTTTCTTT,CASTPGSKGTEAFF
TRBV2,NA,TRBJ1-5,TRBD1,TGTGCCAGCATCCGGGACAGGGCGAATCAGCCCCAGCATTTT,CASIRDRANQPQHF
TRBV19,NA,TRBJ2-7,NA,TGTGCCAGTAGTATAGTTGCCGACAGTGATTTAATCTACGAGCAGTACTTC,CASSIVADSDLIYEQYF
TRBV6-5,few,TRBJ1-6,NA,TGTGCCAGCAGCCCCGCGGGATCTTATAATTCACCCCTCCACTTT,CASSPAGSYNSPLHF
TRBV14,once,TRBJ2-1,TRBD2,TGTGCCAGCAGCCAAGGAGGCGGGAGGGGTAATGAGCAGTTCTTC,CASSQGGGRGNEQFF
TRBV9,NA,TRBJ2-5,NA,TGTGCCAGCAGCGTAGTTATTAGCGGTCAAGAGACCCAGTACTTC,CASSVVISGQETQYF
TRBV18,NA,TRBJ1-1,NA,TGTGCCAGCTCACCTTTGGGGGGTGACGGCACTGAAGCTTTCTTT,CASSPLGGDGTEAFF
TRBV14,NA,TRBJ2-2,NA,TGTGCCAGCAGTCCCACGGGGTCCGGGAACACCGGGGAGCTGTTTTTT,CASSPTGSGNTGELFF
TRBV5-1,many,TRBJ1-4,TRBD1,TGCGCCAGCAGCCCGGGTGGGACAGGGGTTCATGAAAAACTGTTTTTT,CASSPGGTGVHEKLFF
TRBV6-1,NA,TRBJ2-2,TRBD2,TGTGCCAGCAGTGACGCGACTAGCGGGAGGGCCTTCCCCGGGGAGCTGTTTTTT,CASSDATSGRAFPGELFF
TRBV7-6,NA,TRBJ1-1,TRBD1,TGTGCCAGCAGCGCCTCTATACAGGGGACGGACACTGAAGCTTTCTTT,CASSASIQGTDTEAFF
TRBV5-1,NA,TRBJ2-7,TRBD2,TGCGTCAGCAGCACGGTAGGGAGGGGAACCGAGCAGTACTTC,CVSSTVGRGTEQYF
TRBV7-6,NA,TRBJ1-5,NA,TGTGCCAGCAGCTGGGGGGGGGTGCAGCCCCAGCATTTT,CASSWGGVQPQHF
TRBV14,few,TRBJ2-1,TRBD2,TGTGCCAGCAGCCAAGAAAGGCTAGCGGGTTACAATGAGCAGTTCTTC,CASSQERLAGYNEQFF
TRBV10-3,few,TRBJ1-5,NA,TGTGCCATCAAAGACAGTTATAGCAATCAGCCCCAGCATTTT,CAIKDSYSNQPQHF
TRBV28,NA,TRBJ1-5,NA,TGTGCCAGCAACCGACAGGTTATTAGCAATCAGCCCCAGCATTTT,CASNRQVISNQPQHF
TRBV11-2,NA,TRBJ1-1,NA,TGTGCCAGCAGCCGCACAATACAGCAGAACACTGAAGCTTTCTTT,CASSRTIQQNTEAFF
TRBV2,NA,TRBJ2-1,NA,TGTGCCAGCAGTGTAGGAGGGAATGAGCAGTTCTTC,CASSVGGNEQFF
TRBV28,few,TRBJ1-2,TRBD1,TGTGCCAGCACCCTCCGACAGGGAAACTATGGCTACACCTTC,CASTLRQGNYGYTF
TRBV5-5,once,TRBJ1-2,TRBD1,TGTGCCAGCAGCAGAGCCGGGACAGGGATAAATTATGGCTACACCTTC,CASSRAGTGINYGYTF
TRBV4-2,NA,TRBJ2-1,NA,TGTGCCAGCAGCCAAGAATGGGCCGAGCAGTTCTTC,CASSQEWAEQFF
TRBV18,NA,TRBJ1-1,NA,TGTGCCAGCTCTCGTAGAGCTGGCACTGAAGCTTTCTTT,CASSRRAGTEAFF
TRBV28,NA,TRBJ2-3,NA,TGTGCCACCTCCCGTTCGGATACGCAGTATTTT,CATSRSDTQYF
TRBV7-8,NA,TRBJ1-2,TRBD1,TGTGCCAGCAGCTTAAGGCGAGGGACAGGGGGCGAAGGTTTATATGGCTACACCTTC,CASSLRRGTGGEGLYGYTF
TRBV21-1,NA,TRBJ2-3,NA,TGTGCCAGCAGTAAAGGGGTTTTGACAGGGGGCGCGTCAGATACGCAGTATTTT,CASSKGVLTGGASDTQYF
TRBV5-6,NA,TRBJ1-5,NA,TGTGCCAGCAGCTTGGCGGCAGGACCCCAGCATTTT,CASSLAAGPQHF
TRBV18,NA,TRBJ1-1,NA,TGTGCCAGCTCACCACTAAGGTACGGGGGTTCGAACACTGAAGCTTTCTTT,CASSPLRYGGSNTEAFF
TRBV5-1,NA,TRBJ2-2,TRBD1,TGCGCCAGCAGCAACGGACAGGGGGCGCGGGCCGGGGAGCTGTTTTTT,CASSNGQGARAGELFF
TRBV27,NA,TRBJ1-6,TRBD1,TGTGCCAGCAGTTTAAGTAGGGGGCAGAACTCACCCCTCCACTTT,CASSLSRGQNSPLHF
TRBV7-6,NA,TRBJ1-1,NA,TGTGCCAGCAGCTTAGAGCAGAACACTGAAGCTTTCTTT,CASSLEQNTEAFF
TRBV4-3,NA,TRBJ2-3,TRBD2,TGCGCCAGCAGCCCCACTAGCGGGAGAAAGGCGCAGTATTTT,CASSPTSGRKAQYF
TRBV27,NA,TRBJ2-5,NA,TGTGCCAGCAGTCCGGGACAAAGGGAGACCCAGTACTTC,CASSPGQRETQYF
TRBV2,NA,TRBJ2-7,NA,TGTGCCAGCAGTGGACAGTACGAGCAGTACTTC,CASSGQYEQYF
TRBV5-1,few,TRBJ2-2,TRBD1,TGCGCCAGCAGCCAGGGACAGGGCAACACCGGGGAGCTGTTTTTT,CASSQGQGNTGELFF
TRBV4-3,NA,TRBJ2-1,TRBD2,TGCGCCAGCAGCTCAGGACTAGCGGCCCCCCAGGGTGAGCAGTTCTTC,CASSSGLAAPQGEQFF
TRBV4-3,NA,TRBJ1-4,NA,TGCGCCAGCAGTCCCGGTGTAGTACAGTTAACCGAAAAACTGTTTTTT,CASSPGVVQLTEKLFF
TRBV7-2,NA,TRBJ1-1,NA,TGTGCCAGCAGCTTAGGTAGGAACACTGAAGCTTTCTTT,CASSLGRNTEAFF
TRBV29-1,NA,TRBJ2-6,NA,TGCAGCGTCTTAGCTGGGGCCAACGTCCTGACTTTC,CSVLAGANVLTF
TRBV28,NA,TRBJ1-6,TRBD1,TGTGCCAGCAGGCTGCTACTCGGGACAGGCGACTCACCCCTCCACTTT,CASRLLLGTGDSPLHF
TRBV4-1,NA,TRBJ1-4,NA,TGCGCCAGCAGCCAAGAAGGTTTCAGGGCCAATGAAAAACTGTTTTTT,CASSQEGFRANEKLFF
TRBV2,NA,TRBJ1-2,NA,TGTGCCAGCAGTGATCTTCAGGGTGGATCTTGGGGCTACACCTTC,CASSDLQGGSWGYTF
TRBV7-2,NA,TRBJ2-3,TRBD2,TGTGCCAGCAGCTTAGTTCCAGCGGGGGGGCCAGATACGCAGTATTTT,CASSLVPAGGPDTQYF
TRBV30,few,TRBJ1-3,TRBD1,TGTGCCTGGAGGCGGACAGGGTCTGGAAACACCATATATTTT,CAWRRTGSGNTIYF
TRBV5-1,NA,TRBJ2-3,TRBD2,TGCGCCAGCCTACTAGCGGGGGAGGATACGCAGTATTTT,CASLLAGEDTQYF
TRBV5-4,NA,TRBJ1-1,NA,TGTGCCAGCAGGCGGGACGCAATGAACACTGAAGCTTTCTTT,CASRRDAMNTEAFF
TRBV20-1,NA,TRBJ1-1,NA,TGCAGTGCTAGAGCACAGGCTGAAGCTTTCTTT,CSARAQAEAFF
TRBV2,NA,TRBJ1-1,TRBD1,TGTGCCACCACAGGGGTGGGCGACACTGAAGCTTTCTTT,CATTGVGDTEAFF
TRBV27,NA,TRBJ2-1,NA,TGTGCCAGCAGTTTCGCGGGGACCCGCTCCTACAATGAGCAGTTCTTC,CASSFAGTRSYNEQFF